Reported below is one TCR beta chain. Sequencing used immunoSEQ multiplex PCR; TCRdb keeps in-frame clones, though not all of them. This table holds about 660,000 clones, around nine tenths found once. The source of the sample is a study of shared T cell receptors in the human thymus. V was clipped by 5 bases and J by 7 bases, with 9 bases between them. The CDR3 consists of 12 residues. CDR1 MNHEY and CDR2 SVGAGI come from the germline V gene. In addition, the sample was reused for a study of human thymus T cells. That paper states: Immunologically healthy infants in Finland undergoing congenital heart defect surgery were the donors. Resections were taken during corrective heart surgery, and the thymus tissue came from these. Thymic and blood repertoires seemed to favor certain V and J genes. Reports from related research described highly overlapping thymic repertoires among unrelated individuals.

This chain joins TRBV6-5 and TRBJ2-1; D is ambiguous. The sequence was obtained from a boy younger than two with a congenital heart defect. Sequencing was done on a sample of thymocytes. CDR3 nucleotide sequence: TGTGCCAGCAGTGCCCACTGGAATGAGCAGTTCTTC. Encoded protein: CASSAHWNEQFF.